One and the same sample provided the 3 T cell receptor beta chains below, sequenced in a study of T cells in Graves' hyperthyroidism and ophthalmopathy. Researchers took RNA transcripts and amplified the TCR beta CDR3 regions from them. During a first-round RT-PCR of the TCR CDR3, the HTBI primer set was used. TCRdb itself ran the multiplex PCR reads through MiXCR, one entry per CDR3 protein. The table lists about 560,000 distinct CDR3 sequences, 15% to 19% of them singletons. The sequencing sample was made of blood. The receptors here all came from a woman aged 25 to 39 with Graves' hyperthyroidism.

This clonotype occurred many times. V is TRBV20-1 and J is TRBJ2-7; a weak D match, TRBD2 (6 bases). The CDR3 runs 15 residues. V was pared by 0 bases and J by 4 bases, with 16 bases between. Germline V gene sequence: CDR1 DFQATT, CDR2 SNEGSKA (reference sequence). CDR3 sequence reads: CSARDRGLGAYEQYF. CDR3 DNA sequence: TGCAGTGCTAGAGACCGGGGACTTGGGGCATACGAGCAGTACTTC.

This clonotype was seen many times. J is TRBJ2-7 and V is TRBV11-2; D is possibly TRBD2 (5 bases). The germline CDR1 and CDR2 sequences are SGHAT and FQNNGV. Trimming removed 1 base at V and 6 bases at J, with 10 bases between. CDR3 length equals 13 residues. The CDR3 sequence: CASSLGGSLEQYF. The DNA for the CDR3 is TGTGCCAGCAGCTTAGGCGGGTCGCTCGAGCAGTACTTC.

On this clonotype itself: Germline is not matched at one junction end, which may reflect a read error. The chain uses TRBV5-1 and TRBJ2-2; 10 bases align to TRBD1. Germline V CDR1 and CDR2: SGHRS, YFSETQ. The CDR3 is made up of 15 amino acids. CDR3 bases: TGTGCCAGCAGCTCCGGACAGGGGGGTGCCGGGGAGCTGTTTTTT. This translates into CASSSGQGGAGELFF.